Presented here are 5 T cell receptor beta chains from one specimen sequenced in a study of blood T cell repertoires in COVID-19. Assay used: immunoSEQ multiplex PCR; TCRdb lists only in-frame clones, some missing. The table lists approximately 300,000 clones, around 90% of them singletons, with roughly 6.7% in the top ten. The sequenced sample consisted of peripheral blood. The receptors here all came from a man aged 18-30 years who had recovered from COVID-19.

This sequence joins TRBV27 and TRBJ2-7; the match to TRBD1 covers 8 bases. This CDR3 has 15 amino acids. The junction had 9 bases not matched to a gene; V was cut back by 5 bases and J by 3 bases. Germline CDR1 is MNHEY and CDR2 is SMNVEV (reference sequence). In DNA form, the CDR3 reads TGTGCCAGCAGTCTTTCGGACAGGGTTGTCTACGAGCAGTACTTC. This encodes CASSLSDRVVYEQYF.

This clone was seen once. The chain is built from TRBV6-2 or TRBV6-3 and TRBJ2-7; possible D gene TRBD2, 6 bases. CDR1 is MNHEY, CDR2 SVGEGT, per germline. V lost 6 bases and J 2 bases, leaving 17 bases between the germline ends. CDR3 length: 15 amino acids. The CDR3 spells CASSQGREITYEQYF. In DNA, the CDR3 is TGTGCCAGCAGCCAGGGACGGGAGATTACCTACGAGCAGTACTTC.

About this clone: This same CDR3 is encoded by further DNA sequences in the sample. The CDR3 bases are TGTGCCATCAGTGAGTCGTCGAGCAATCAGCCCCAGCATTTT. This gives the protein CAISESSSNQPQHF. This chain links TRBV10-3 with TRBJ1-5; D is ambiguous. The CDR3 is 14 amino acids. Germline-derived CDR1 and CDR2 are ENHRY and SYGVKD. V was pared by 0 bases and J by 1 base, with 4 bases between.

This clone was seen just once. J is TRBJ2-3 and V is TRBV30; 12 nucleotides agree with TRBD2. CDR1 and CDR2 from the germline V gene are GTSNPN and SVGIG (reference sequence). CDR3 length: 14 amino acids. The V gene end was trimmed by 3 bases and the J gene end by 3 bases; junction bases not matched to a gene: 1. CDR3 loop: CAWRGLAGTDTQYF. In nucleotides, the CDR3 is TGTGCCTGGAGAGGACTAGCGGGAACAGATACGCAGTATTTT.

The chain employs TRBV7-9 and TRBJ2-7; 8 bases line up with TRBD2. The CDR3 totals 12 residues. V trimming: 3 bases; J trimming: 8 bases; junction bases outside the gene matches: 3. The germline V gene has CDR1 SEHNR and CDR2 FQNEAQ (reference sequence). The CDR3 coding sequence is TGTGCCAGCAGCTTGGTAGCGGGGAAGCAGTACTTC. This gives the protein CASSLVAGKQYF.